This T cell receptor (beta chain) emerged from a study of cytomegalovirus exposure and HLA in healthy donors (dated 2017 in TCRdb). Study-level background: In an earlier analysis of some 610 of the donors, 250 to 350 Gb of sequence data and approximately 100 million unique TCR beta sequences from about 180 million T cells were reported. Of the 398 genotyped donors, 65% to 90% fell in the genetic ancestry cluster associated with self-reported Caucasian donors. Both class I and class II loci were covered by HLA typing, at four-digit resolution. Donor age, sex, ethnicity and CMV serostatus were compiled together with the repertoire data. All discovery cohort repertoires had been generated on a single sequencing platform. Rather than drawing on any new phenotypic data, the later analysis identified candidate immune exposures from TCR beta sequences and the way those sequences occurred across donors. On average, about 240,000 unique TCR beta nucleotide sequences were sequenced per donor among more than 350 genotyped donors of the cohort, with roughly a sixth of those sequences being non-productive. Typing coverage differed by locus: A, B, C, DRB1 and DQB1 were typed in about 629-640 donors, DQA1 in roughly 500, DPA1 in 600 to 610, and DPB1 in approximately 450. To predict cytomegalovirus infection status, the study combined high-throughput TCR immunosequencing, statistical association of individual TCRs with disease status, and machine learning. To study patterns of TCR occurrence, a later analysis re-analyzed previously published TCR beta repertoires from more than 550 donors and added high-resolution HLA genotyping. The study was designed to test whether signatures of past pathogen exposure could be identified by cataloging public T cell receptors. Using immunosequencing, the study profiled T cell repertoires from roughly 650 subjects and related those repertoires to cytomegalovirus serostatus. A separate validation cohort of roughly 130 different subjects was used in addition to the roughly 670-subject first cohort. About 280 gigabases of sequencing data and roughly 90 million unique TCR sequences were included in an early release covering about 700 HLA-typed donors. Because of strong linkage in the cohort, 5 or 6 DR-DQ haplotypes were treated as single units for association and clustering. In a later genetic analysis, genome-wide SNP genotypes for about 55% of the roughly 700 donors were used, and that subset was treated as a discovery cohort. In an earlier analysis of more than 550 of the donors, high-throughput TCR beta sequencing was used to judge whether each TCR beta V gene segment behaved as functional or pseudogenic. Overall study outcomes, separate from this receptor: The study listed 164 TCR beta chains as associated with cytomegalovirus. The presence/absence analyses assumed that sequencing depth was roughly uniform across donors, and that assumption may not be true. A later genetic analysis associated a missense DCLRE1C variant with V-gene and J-gene trimming of TCR beta chains, and an independent cohort replicated the association. The earlier analysis of approximately 560 of the donors excluded some 15 rarely observed V segments, including chromosome 9 orphons, because counts were too low. Most TCR sequences were observed very rarely across donors, whereas some public TCRs were present in many individuals. Linkage disequilibrium might explain the correlated functional status among segregating V segments, but an unknown experimental factor could not be excluded. The classifier was reported to diagnose cytomegalovirus status with high specificity and sensitivity in both the original and validation cohorts. Specific HLA alleles were associated with around 18,000 TCR beta sequences at a false discovery rate of 0.05 in a later analysis. In an earlier analysis of roughly 500 of the donors, most TCR beta V segments appeared in productive rearrangements about 87% or about 30% of the time, broadly matching IMGT annotations. Some IMGT-functional V segments, including TRBV6-2 and TRBV6-3, could not be told apart with the 87-base-pair reads, so those segments were excluded. A few of the identified cytomegalovirus-associated TCR beta chains were confirmed in vitro to be specific for cytomegalovirus antigens. For the cohort, immune exposure information was limited to CMV serostatus. A later analysis reported that several top co-occurrence clusters appeared linked to parvovirus B19, influenza, CMV and Epstein-Barr virus. A further reported finding was that TCR beta sequences accurately predicted the HLA-A and HLA-B alleles for most subjects in the first cohort. In this cohort, only TCR beta chains were sequenced, and detectable features were limited by the absence of alpha or paired-chain data. In a later analysis, HLA-associated TCR beta chains were found to be more clonally expanded and to have lower generation probabilities than equally common non-associated chains. Because HLA typing was unavailable for some donors at each locus, only the typed subset was used in association tests. In a later analysis, most CMV-associated TCR beta chains were found to appear HLA-restricted, with HLA associations seemingly driven largely by CMV exposure. A cluster of highly shared sequence variants was judged likely to be a technical artifact of the sequencing pipeline. A later analysis found that TCR association rates varied across HLA loci, with DRB1 alleles showing the most associated TCRs and HLA-C alleles the fewest. According to the authors, the approach could potentially be generalized to other disease states and immunological phenotypes. Assigning TCR associations to individual alleles was difficult when HLA alleles, especially DR and DQ, strongly co-occurred. In a later genetic analysis, fewer N-insertions in productive TCRs were reported among donors in an Asian-associated ancestry cluster than the roughly 670-donor mean.

Library preparation was by the immunoSEQ multiplex PCR assay. For the multiplex PCR, a mixture combining 60 forward primers for TCR Vbeta segments and 13 reverse primers for TCR Jbeta segments was used. The CDR3 region of rearranged TCR beta genes was amplified from genomic DNA with a multiplex PCR assay. The Illumina HiSeq System was used to sequence the amplified TCR beta libraries as 87-base-pair reads. The study's own analysis went as follows. A later analysis tallied approximately 87 million unique TCR beta chains across the 550 to 850 repertoires, and about 12 million of those chains were shared by two or more donors. Raw reads were error-corrected and collapsed into unique sequences by a nearest-neighbor algorithm in which closely related sequences were merged to remove PCR and sequencing errors. Alignment of CDR3 sequences to IMGT reference sequences was used to assign V, D and J gene segments. For a sequence to be retained, a match of at least six nucleotides to both a V gene segment and a J gene segment was required. A rearrangement counted as productive if the CDR3 had no stop codons and remained in frame with V and J, and every other rearrangement counted as non-productive. Following IMGT convention, CDR3 was defined as the stretch from the second conserved V-encoded cysteine to the conserved J-encoded phenylalanine. In an earlier analysis of roughly 580 of the donors, sequences lacking an unambiguous match to a single V gene segment were excluded. An earlier analysis of some 610 of the donors called V segments functional above 56.7% productive rearrangements and segregating when the between-donor standard deviation exceeded 5%. A statistical classification framework was built for diagnosing cytomegalovirus status from the catalog of TCR beta chain sequences. A later analysis assigned V and J genes by comparing TCR nucleotide sequences with IMGT/GENE-DB human TR gene sequences. Using the TCRdist pipeline, a later analysis assigned CDR3 sequences along with most-parsimonious VDJ recombination scenarios. In a later analysis, every TCR beta chain was defined by the combination of its CDR3 amino acid sequence and its V-gene family, and reads without a unique V-gene family were dropped. As a way to deal with suspected cross-contamination and a sequencing artifact, a later analysis dropped under 600 nucleotide sequences that were highly shared and had low generation probability. In a later analysis, a clonal expansion index for each public chain was calculated from normalized within-repertoire ranks of inferred template counts. Generation probabilities in a later analysis came from a VDJ recombination model fitted to out-of-frame rearrangements, and those results were checked against IGoR. A later analysis scored TCR-TCR, TCR-HLA and TCR-CMV co-occurrence with hypergeometric tests, applying a repertoire-size bias correction to TCR pairs. False discovery rates were estimated in a later analysis by permuting HLA or CMV assignments 20 times. In a later analysis, co-occurring TCRs were grouped using DBSCAN, with TCRdist sequence similarity added in when clustering inside HLA-allele-positive subsets. Repertoires with fewer than 30,000 or more than 120,000 public chains, plus five repertoires with anomalous nucleotide sharing, were excluded from co-occurrence clustering. TCRdb took over this immuneACCESS table, retaining in-frame rearrangements with V and J assigned. Such tables are incomplete; in checked studies, under half of the missing clones stem from an unresolved V gene, and the remainder is unexplained. Clonal size and the V and J genes are those of that table, whereas D and trimming came from the DNA. The sample table lists some 150,000 clones, 70% to 80% of them with a count of one. 2% to 2.5% of the sample is held by the ten biggest clonotypes.

The cohort consisted of 666 healthy bone marrow donors. All cohort members were sampled while nominally healthy, although unrecorded immune exposures were likely present. The donor tested CMV seropositive, placing the donor among the 310 or so seropositive members of the cohort. Every donor gave a peripheral blood sample, and the peripheral blood mononuclear cells from that sample were used for TCR beta sequencing. The Qiagen DNeasy Blood Extraction Kit was used to extract genomic DNA from the blood cell samples. About this clone itself: Its target antigen remains unknown. Base-call qualities are not available, and no considerably larger clone is one nucleotide away.

CDR1 and CDR2 were assigned from the germline V gene (reference sequence) as LNHDA and SQIVND. V is cut by 7 bases and J by 7 bases, and the space between the germline ends is 19 bases. Including cysteine and phenylalanine, the CDR3 has 14 amino acids. Only CDR3 DNA is held: 42 bases, read in frame from base 1. The chain is encoded by TRBV19 joined to TRBJ1-2; the D gene is unclear. Sequencing used PBMCs. The sequence was obtained from a woman aged 25 to 39 in good health and CMV-seropositive. The CDR3 here reads CASTLRTRDLGYTF. In nucleotide form, the sequence is TGTGCCAGTACCCTCAGGACTCGAGATCTTGGCTACACCTTC.